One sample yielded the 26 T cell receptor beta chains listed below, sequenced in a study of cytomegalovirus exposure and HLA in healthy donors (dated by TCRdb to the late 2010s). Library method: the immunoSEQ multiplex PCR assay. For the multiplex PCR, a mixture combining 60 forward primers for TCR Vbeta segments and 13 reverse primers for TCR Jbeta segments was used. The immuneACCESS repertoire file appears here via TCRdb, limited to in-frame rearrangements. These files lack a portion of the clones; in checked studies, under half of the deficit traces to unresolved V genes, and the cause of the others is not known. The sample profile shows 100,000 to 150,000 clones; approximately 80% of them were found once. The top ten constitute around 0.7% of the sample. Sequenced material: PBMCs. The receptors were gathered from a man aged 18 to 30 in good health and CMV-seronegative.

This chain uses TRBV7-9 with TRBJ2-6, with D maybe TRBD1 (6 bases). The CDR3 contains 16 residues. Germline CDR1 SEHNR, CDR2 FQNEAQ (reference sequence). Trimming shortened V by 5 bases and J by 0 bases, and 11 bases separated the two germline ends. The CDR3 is CASSTETGSGANVLTF. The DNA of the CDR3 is TGTGCCAGCAGCACCGAGACAGGCTCTGGGGCCAACGTCCTGACTTTC.

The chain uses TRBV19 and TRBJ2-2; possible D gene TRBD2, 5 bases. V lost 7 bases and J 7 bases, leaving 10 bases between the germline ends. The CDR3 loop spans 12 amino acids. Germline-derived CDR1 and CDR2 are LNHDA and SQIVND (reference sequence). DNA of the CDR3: TGTGCCAGTATCCGGGAAGACGGGGAGCTGTTTTTT. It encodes CASIREDGELFF.

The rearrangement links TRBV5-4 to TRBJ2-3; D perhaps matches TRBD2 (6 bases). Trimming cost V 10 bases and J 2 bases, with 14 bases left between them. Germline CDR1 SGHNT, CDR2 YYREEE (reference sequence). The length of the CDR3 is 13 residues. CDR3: CAPGTSDTDTQYF. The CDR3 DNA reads TGTGCCCCCGGGACTTCCGACACAGATACGCAGTATTTT.

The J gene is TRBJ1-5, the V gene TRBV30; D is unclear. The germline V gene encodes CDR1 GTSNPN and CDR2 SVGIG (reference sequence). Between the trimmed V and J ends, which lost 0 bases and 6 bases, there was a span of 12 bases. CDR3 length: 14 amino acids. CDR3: CAWSVSEGSQPQHF. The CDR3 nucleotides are TGTGCCTGGAGTGTGTCCGAGGGTAGTCAGCCCCAGCATTTT.

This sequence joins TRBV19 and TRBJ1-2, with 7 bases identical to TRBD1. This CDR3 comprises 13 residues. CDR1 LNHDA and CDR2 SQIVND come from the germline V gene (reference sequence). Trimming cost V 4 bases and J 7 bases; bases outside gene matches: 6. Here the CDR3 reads CASSTTGAGGYTF. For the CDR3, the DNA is TGTGCCAGTAGTACAACAGGGGCTGGTGGCTACACCTTC. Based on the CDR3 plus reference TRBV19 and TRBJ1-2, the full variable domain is DGGITQSPKYLFRKEGQNVTLSCEQNLNHDAMYWYRQDPGQGLRLIYYSQIVNDFQKGDIAEGYSVSREKKESFPLTVTSAQKNPTAFYLCASSTTGAGGYTFGSGTRLTVV.

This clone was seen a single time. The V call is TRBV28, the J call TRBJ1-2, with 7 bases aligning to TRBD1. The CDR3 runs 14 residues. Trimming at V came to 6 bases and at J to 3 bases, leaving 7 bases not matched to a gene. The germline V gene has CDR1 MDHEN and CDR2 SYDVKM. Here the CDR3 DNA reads TGTGCCAGCAGGCCACCGGGACAGTACTATGGCTACACCTTC. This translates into CASRPPGQYYGYTF.

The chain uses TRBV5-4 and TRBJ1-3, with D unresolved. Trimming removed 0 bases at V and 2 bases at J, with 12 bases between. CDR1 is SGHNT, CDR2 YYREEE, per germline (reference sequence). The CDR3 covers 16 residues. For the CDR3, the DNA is TGTGCCAGCAGCTTGGCCGGGGTTCCCGCTGGAAACACCATATATTTT. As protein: CASSLAGVPAGNTIYF.

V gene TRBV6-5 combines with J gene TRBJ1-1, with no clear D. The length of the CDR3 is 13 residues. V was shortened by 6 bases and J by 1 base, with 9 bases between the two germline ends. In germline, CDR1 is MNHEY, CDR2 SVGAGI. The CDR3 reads CASRWSGNTEAFF. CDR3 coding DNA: TGTGCCAGCAGGTGGAGTGGGAACACTGAAGCTTTCTTT.

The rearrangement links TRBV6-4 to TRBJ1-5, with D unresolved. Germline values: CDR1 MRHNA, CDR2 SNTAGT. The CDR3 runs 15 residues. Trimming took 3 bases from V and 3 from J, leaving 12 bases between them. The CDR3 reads CASSESYTNNQPQHF. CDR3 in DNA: TGTGCCAGCAGTGAGTCCTACACTAACAATCAGCCCCAGCATTTT.

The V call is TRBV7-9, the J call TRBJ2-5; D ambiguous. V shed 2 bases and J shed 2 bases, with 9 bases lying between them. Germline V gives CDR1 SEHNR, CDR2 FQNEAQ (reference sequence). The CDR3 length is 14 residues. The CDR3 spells CASSLSNGQETQYF. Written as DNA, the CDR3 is TGTGCCAGCAGCTTATCAAACGGTCAAGAGACCCAGTACTTC.

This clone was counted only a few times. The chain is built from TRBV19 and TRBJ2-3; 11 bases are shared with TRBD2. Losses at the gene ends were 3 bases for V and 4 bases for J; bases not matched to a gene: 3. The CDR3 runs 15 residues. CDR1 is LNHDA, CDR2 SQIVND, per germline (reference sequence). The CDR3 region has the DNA TGTGCCAGTAGTATCGGTAGCGGGGGGGCAGATACGCAGTATTTT. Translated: CASSIGSGGADTQYF.

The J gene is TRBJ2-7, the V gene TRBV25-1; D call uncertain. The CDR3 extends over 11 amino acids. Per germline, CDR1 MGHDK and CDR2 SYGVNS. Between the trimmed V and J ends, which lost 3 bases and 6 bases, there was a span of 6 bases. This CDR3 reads CASSDRGEQYF. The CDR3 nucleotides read TGTGCCAGCAGTGACCGAGGCGAGCAGTACTTC.

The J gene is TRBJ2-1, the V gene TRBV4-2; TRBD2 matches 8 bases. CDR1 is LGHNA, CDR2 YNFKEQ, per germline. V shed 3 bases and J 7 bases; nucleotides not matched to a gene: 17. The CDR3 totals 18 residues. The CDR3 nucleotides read TGTGCCAGCAGCCAGGCACTTGCGGGGGGCTTAGGGTCGAATGAGCAGTTCTTC. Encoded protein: CASSQALAGGLGSNEQFF.

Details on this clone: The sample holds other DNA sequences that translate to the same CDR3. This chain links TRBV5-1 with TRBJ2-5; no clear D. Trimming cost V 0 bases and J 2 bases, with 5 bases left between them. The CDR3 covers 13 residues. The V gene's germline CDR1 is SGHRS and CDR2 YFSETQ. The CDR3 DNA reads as TGCGCCAGCAGCTTGGCACAGCAAGAGACCCAGTACTTC. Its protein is CASSLAQQETQYF.

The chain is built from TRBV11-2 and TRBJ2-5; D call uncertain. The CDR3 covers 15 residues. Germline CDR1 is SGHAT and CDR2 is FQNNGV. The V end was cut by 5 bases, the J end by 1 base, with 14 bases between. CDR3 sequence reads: CASSAQFWSQETQYF. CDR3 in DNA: TGTGCCAGCAGCGCTCAATTTTGGAGCCAAGAGACCCAGTACTTC.

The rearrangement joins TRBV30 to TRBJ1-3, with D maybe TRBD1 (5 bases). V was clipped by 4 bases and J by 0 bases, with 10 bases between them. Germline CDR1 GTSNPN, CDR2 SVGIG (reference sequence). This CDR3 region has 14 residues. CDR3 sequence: CAWMQGSSGNTIYF. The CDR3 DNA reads TGTGCCTGGATGCAGGGAAGCTCTGGAAACACCATATATTTT.

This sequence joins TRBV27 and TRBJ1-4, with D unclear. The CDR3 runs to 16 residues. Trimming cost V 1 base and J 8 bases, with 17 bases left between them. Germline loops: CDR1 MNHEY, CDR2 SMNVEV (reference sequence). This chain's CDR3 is CASSLFAPRVSEKLFF. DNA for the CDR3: TGTGCCAGCAGTTTATTCGCCCCACGAGTTAGCGAAAAACTGTTTTTT.

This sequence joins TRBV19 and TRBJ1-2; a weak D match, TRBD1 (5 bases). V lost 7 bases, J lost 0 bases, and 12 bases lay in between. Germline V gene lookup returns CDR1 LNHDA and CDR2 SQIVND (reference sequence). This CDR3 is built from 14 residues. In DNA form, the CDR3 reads TGTGCCAGTACCCGGGGAGGGGCTAACTATGGCTACACCTTC. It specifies CASTRGGANYGYTF.

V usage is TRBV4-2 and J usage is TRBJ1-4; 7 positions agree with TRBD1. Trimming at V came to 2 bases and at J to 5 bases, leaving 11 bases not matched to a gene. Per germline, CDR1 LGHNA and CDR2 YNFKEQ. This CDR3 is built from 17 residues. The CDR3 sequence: CASSQRTAGQRNEKLFF. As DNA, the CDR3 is TGTGCCAGCAGCCAACGGACTGCGGGACAGCGAAATGAAAAACTGTTTTTT.

For the CDR3, the DNA is TGTGCCAGCAGCCTGACAGGAGCTGGAAACACCATATATTTT. Translating gives CASSLTGAGNTIYF. The V call is TRBV7-9, the J call TRBJ1-3; TRBD1 is a possible D gene (6 bases). The CDR3 consists of 14 residues. Trimming left V 5 bases short and J 2 bases short, with 10 bases between. Germline CDR1 reads SEHNR; CDR2 reads FQNEAQ (reference sequence).

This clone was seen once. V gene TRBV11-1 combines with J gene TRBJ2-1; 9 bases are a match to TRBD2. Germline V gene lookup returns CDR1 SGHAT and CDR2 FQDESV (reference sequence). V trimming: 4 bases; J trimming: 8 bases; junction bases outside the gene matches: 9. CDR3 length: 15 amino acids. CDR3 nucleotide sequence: TGTGCCAGCAGCTCCAGCGGGGGGCCCTCGGATGAGCAGTTCTTC. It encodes CASSSSGGPSDEQFF.

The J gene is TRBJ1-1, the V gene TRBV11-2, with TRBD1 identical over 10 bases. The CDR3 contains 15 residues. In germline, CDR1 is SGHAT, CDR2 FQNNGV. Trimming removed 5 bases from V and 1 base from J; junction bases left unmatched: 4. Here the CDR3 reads CASSPRDRGNTEAFF. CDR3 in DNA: TGTGCCAGCAGCCCAAGGGACAGGGGGAACACTGAAGCTTTCTTT. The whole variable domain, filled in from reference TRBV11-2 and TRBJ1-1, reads EAGVAQSPRYKIIEKRQSVAFWCNPISGHATLYWYQQILGQGPKLLIQFQNNGVVDDSQLPKDRFSAERLKGVDSTLKIQPAKLEDSAVYLCASSPRDRGNTEAFFGQGTRLTVV.

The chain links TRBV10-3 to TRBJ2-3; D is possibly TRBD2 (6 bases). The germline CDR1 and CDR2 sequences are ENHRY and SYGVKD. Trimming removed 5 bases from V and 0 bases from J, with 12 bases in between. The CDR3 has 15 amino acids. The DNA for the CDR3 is TGTGCCATCAGTCAGCGGGCTTCTAGCACAGATACGCAGTATTTT. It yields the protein CAISQRASSTDTQYF.

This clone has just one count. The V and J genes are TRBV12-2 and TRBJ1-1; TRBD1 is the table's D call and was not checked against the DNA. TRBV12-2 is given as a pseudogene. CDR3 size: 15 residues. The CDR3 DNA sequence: TGTGCAAGTCGCCTCTCCAGGACAGGGATTACTGAAGCTTTCTTT. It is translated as CASRLSRTGITEAFF.

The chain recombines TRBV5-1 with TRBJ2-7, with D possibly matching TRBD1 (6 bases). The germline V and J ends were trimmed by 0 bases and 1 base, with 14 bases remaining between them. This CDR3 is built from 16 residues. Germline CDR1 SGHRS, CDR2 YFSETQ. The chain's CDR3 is CASSLVLGAISYEQYF. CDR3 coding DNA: TGCGCCAGCAGCTTGGTCCTGGGGGCAATATCCTACGAGCAGTACTTC.

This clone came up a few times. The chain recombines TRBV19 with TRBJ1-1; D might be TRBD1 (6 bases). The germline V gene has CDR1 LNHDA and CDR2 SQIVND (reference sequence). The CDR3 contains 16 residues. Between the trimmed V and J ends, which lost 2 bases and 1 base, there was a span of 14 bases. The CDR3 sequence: CASSIRRWGPNTEAFF. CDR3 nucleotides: TGTGCCAGTAGTATAAGGCGGTGGGGGCCGAACACTGAAGCTTTCTTT.